This T cell receptor beta chain was recovered during a study of blood T cell repertoires in COVID-19. Study details: There were acute and convalescent COVID-19 samples, and they came from the United States, Italy and Spain. Sample material is recorded as cDNA or gDNA derived from T cells, B-cell-depleted T cells, or PBMCs.

The germline V gene has CDR1 GTSNPN and CDR2 SVGIG (reference sequence). V was shortened by 5 bases and J by 2 bases, with 12 bases between the two germline ends. This CDR3 is 13 amino acids long. Original analysis: By means of reference gene primer amplification, nucleated cell counts were estimated. Profiled with immunoSEQ multiplex PCR; TCRdb holds only in-frame clones, not every one. That table furnishes V, J and clone size, whereas the DNA furnished D and trimming. In the table there are about 160,000 clones, under 80% of which are singletons. V usage is TRBV30 and J usage is TRBJ1-2; the D gene is possibly TRBD1 (6 bases). This clonotype was obtained from a man between 65 and 80 years old with acute or convalescent COVID-19. Sequenced material: peripheral blood. The CDR3 reads CAWAGTGNYGYTF. The CDR3 coding sequence is TGTGCCTGGGCTGGAACAGGGAACTATGGCTACACCTTC.